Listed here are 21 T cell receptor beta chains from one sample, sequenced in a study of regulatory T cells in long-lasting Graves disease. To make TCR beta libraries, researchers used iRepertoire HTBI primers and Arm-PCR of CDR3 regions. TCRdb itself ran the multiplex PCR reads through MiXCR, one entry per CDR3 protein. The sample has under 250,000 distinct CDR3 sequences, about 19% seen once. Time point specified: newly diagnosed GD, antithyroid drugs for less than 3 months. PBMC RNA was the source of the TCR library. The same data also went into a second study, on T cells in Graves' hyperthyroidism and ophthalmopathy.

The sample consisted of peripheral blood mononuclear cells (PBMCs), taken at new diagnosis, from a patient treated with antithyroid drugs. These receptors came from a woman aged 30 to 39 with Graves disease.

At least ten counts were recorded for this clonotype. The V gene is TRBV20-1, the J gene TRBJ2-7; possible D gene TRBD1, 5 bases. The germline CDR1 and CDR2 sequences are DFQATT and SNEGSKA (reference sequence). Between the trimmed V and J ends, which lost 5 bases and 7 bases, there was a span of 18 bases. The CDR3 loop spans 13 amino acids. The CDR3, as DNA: TGCAGTGCTCCCCGAGGCAGGGCTGGTGAGCAGTACTTC. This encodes CSAPRGRAGEQYF.

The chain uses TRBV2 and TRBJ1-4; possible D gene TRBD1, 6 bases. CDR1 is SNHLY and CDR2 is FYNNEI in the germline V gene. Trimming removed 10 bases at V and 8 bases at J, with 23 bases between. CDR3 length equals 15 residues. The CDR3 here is CATQGFKLMDEKLFF. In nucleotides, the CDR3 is TGTGCCACACAGGGTTTCAAACTGATGGACGAAAAACTGTTTTTT.

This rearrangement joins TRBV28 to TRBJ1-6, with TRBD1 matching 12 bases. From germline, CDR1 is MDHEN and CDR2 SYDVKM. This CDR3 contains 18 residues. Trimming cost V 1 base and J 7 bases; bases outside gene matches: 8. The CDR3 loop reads CASSLSSGQGAGNSPLHF. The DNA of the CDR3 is TGTGCCAGCAGTTTATCCTCGGGACAGGGGGCCGGGAATTCACCCCTCCACTTT.

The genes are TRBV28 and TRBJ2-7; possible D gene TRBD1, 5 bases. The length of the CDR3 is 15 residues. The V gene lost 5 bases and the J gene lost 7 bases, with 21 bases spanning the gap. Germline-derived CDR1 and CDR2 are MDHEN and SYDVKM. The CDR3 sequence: CASSTPGATSGEQYF. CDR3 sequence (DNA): TGTGCCAGCAGTACCCCGGGCGCTACTTCAGGGGAGCAGTACTTC.

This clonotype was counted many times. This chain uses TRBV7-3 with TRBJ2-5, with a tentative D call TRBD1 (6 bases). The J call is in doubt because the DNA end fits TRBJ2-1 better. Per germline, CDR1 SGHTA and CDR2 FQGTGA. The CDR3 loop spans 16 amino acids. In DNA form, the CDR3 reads TGTGCCAGCAGCGGCCACTGGACAGCCGGGATACGTGAGCAGTTCTTC. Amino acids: CASSGHWTAGIREQFF.

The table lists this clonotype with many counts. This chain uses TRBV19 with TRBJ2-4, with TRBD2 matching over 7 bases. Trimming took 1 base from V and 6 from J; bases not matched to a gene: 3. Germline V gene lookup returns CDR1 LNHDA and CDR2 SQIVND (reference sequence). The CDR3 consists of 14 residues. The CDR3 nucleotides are TGTGCCAGTAGTATAGGGACTAGAACAAACATTCAGTACTTC. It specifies CASSIGTRTNIQYF.

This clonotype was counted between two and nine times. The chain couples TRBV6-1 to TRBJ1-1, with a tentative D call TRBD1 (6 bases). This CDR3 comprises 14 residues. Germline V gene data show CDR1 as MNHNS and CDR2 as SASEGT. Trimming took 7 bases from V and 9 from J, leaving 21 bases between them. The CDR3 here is CASTQPRGIGKAFF. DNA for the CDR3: TGTGCCAGCACCCAACCGAGGGGGATAGGCAAAGCTTTCTTT.

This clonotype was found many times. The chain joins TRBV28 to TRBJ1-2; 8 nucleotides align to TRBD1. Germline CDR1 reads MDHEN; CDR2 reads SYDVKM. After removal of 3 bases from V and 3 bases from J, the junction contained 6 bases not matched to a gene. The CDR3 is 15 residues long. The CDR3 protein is CASSFDRGRHYGYTF. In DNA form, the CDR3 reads TGTGCCAGCAGTTTTGACAGGGGCCGGCACTATGGCTACACCTTC.

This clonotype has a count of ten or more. The CDR3 reads CASNLETDNSPLHF. Here the CDR3 DNA reads TGTGCCAGCAACTTGGAAACTGACAATTCACCCCTCCACTTT. J is TRBJ1-6 and V is TRBV6-1; unclear D gene. This CDR3 has 14 residues. Trimming took off 7 bases at V and 7 bases at J, with 14 bases between the two ends. Germline V gene lookup returns CDR1 MNHNS and CDR2 SASEGT.

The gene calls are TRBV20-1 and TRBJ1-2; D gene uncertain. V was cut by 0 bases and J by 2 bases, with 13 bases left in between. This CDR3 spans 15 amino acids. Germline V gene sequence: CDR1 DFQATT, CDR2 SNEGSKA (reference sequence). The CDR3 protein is CSARDRNRPNYGYTF. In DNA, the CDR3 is TGCAGTGCTAGAGATCGAAACAGACCAAACTATGGCTACACCTTC.

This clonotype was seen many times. CDR3 sequence reads: CASSLGTSEKHNEQFF. The DNA of the CDR3 is TGCGCCAGCAGCTTGGGGACTAGCGAAAAGCACAATGAGCAGTTCTTC. This rearrangement joins TRBV5-1 to TRBJ2-1, with TRBD2 matching 9 bases. Per germline, CDR1 SGHRS and CDR2 YFSETQ. The junction had 6 bases not matched to a gene; V was cut back by 0 bases and J by 5 bases. The CDR3 sequence is 16 residues long. Drawing the rest from reference TRBV5-1 and TRBJ2-1, the complete variable domain is KAGVTQTPRYLIKTRGQQVTLSCSPISGHRSVSWYQQTPGQGLQFLFEYFSETQRNKGNFPGRFSGRQFSNSRSEMNVSTLELGDSALYLCASSLGTSEKHNEQFFGPGTRLTVL.

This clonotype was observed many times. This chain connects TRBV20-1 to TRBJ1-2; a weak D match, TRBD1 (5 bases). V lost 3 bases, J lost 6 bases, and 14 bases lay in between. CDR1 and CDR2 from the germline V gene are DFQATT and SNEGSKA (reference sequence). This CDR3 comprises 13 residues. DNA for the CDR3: TGCAGTGCTAGGAGAGAGGGGAGGGATGGCTACACCTTC. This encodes CSARREGRDGYTF.

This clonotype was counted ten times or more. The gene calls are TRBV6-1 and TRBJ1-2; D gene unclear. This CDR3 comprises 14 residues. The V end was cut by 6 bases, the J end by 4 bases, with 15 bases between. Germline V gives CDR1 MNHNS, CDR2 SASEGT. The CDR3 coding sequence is TGTGCCAGCAGAAGTGGGAGGACGACCTATGGCTACACCTTC. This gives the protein CASRSGRTTYGYTF.

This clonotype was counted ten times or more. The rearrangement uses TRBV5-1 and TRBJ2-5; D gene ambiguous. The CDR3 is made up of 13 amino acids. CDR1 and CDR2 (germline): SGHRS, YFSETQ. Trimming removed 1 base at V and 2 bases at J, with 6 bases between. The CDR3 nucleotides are TGCGCCAGCAGCTTGCGCCGGCAAGAGACCCAGTACTTC. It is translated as CASSLRRQETQYF. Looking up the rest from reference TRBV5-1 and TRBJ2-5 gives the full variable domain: KAGVTQTPRYLIKTRGQQVTLSCSPISGHRSVSWYQQTPGQGLQFLFEYFSETQRNKGNFPGRFSGRQFSNSRSEMNVSTLELGDSALYLCASSLRRQETQYFGPGTRLLVL.

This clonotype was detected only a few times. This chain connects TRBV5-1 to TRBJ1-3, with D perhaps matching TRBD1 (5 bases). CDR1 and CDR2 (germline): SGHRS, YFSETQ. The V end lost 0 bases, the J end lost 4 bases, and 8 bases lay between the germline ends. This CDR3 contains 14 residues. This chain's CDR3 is CASSLGQIGNTIYF. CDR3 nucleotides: TGCGCCAGCAGCTTGGGACAGATCGGAAACACCATATATTTT.

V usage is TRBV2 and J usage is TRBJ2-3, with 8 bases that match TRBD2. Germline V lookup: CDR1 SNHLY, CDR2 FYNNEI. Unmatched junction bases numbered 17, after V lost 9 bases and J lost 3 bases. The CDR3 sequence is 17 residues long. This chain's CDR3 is CASSLKGREVRTDTQYF. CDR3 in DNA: TGTGCCAGTAGCCTGAAGGGGCGGGAGGTGAGGACAGATACGCAGTATTTT. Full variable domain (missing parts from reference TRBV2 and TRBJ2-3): EPEVTQTPSHQVTQMGQEVILRCVPISNHLYFYWYRQILGQKVEFLVSFYNNEISEKSEIFDDQFSVERPDGSNFTLKIRSTKLEDSAMYFCASSLKGREVRTDTQYFGPGTRLTVL.

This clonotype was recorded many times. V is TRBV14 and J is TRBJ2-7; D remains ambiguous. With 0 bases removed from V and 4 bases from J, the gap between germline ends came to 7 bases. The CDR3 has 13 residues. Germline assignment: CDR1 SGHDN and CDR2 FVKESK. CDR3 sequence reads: CASSQDVSYEQYF. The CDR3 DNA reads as TGTGCCAGCAGCCAAGACGTTTCTTACGAGCAGTACTTC.

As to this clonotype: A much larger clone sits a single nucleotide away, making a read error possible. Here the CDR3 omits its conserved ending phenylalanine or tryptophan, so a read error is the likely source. The CDR3 here is CASDRGSPGANVLTL. In DNA, the CDR3 is TGTGCCAGCGACAGGGGAAGCCCTGGGGCCAACGTCCTGACTCTC. V usage is TRBV2 and J usage is TRBJ2-6; 8 nucleotides agree with TRBD1. CDR1 and CDR2 (germline): SNHLY, FYNNEI. This CDR3 has 15 amino acids. V lost 8 bases and J lost 2; bases outside the gene matches: 5.

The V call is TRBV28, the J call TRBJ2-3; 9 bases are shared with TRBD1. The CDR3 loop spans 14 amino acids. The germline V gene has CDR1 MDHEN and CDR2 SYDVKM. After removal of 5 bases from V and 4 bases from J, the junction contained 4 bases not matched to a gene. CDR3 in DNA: TGTGCCAGCAGTCACGGACAGGGGCCAGATACGCAGTATTTT. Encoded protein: CASSHGQGPDTQYF.

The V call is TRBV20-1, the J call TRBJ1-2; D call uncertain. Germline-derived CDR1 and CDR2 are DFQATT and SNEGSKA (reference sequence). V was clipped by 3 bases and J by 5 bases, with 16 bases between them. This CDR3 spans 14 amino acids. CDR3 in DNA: TGCAGTGCTAGGGATCAGCCGACGCCTTATGGCTACACCTTC. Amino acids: CSARDQPTPYGYTF.

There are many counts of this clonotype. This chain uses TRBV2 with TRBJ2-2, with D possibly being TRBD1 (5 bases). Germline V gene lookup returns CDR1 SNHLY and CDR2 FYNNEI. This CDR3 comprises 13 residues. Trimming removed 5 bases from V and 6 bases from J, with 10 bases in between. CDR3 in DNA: TGTGCCAGCAGTTCCAGGGAAGCCGGGGAGCTGTTTTTT. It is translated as CASSSREAGELFF.